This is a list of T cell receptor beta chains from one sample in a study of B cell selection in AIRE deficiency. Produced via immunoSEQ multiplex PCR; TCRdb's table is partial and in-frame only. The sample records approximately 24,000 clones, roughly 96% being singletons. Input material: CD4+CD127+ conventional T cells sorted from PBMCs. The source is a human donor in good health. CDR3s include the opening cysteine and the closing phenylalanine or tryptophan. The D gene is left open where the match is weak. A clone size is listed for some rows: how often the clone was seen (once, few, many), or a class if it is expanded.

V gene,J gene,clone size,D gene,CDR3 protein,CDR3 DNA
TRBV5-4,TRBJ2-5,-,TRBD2,CASSLELAVEGETQYF,TGTGCCAGCAGCTTGGAACTAGCGGTGGAAGGGGAGACCCAGTACTTC
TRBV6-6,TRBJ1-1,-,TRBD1,CASSLDRGGTEAFF,TGTGCCAGCAGTCTGGACAGGGGTGGGACTGAAGCTTTCTTT
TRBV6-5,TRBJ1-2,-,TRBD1,CASRPTGVNYGYTF,TGTGCCAGCAGGCCCACAGGGGTAAACTATGGCTACACCTTC
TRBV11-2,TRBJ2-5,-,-,CASSLGQAEETQYF,TGTGCCAGCAGCTTAGGTCAGGCCGAAGAGACCCAGTACTTC
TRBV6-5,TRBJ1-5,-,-,CASAGGLGSQPQHF,TGTGCCAGCGCGGGGGGGCTGGGTTCTCAGCCCCAGCATTTT
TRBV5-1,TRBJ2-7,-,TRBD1,CASSSRQGLMYEQYF,TGCGCCAGCAGCTCAAGACAGGGCCTTATGTACGAGCAGTACTTC
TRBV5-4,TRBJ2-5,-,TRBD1,CASSIRQGAFLQETQYF,TGTGCCAGCAGCATACGACAGGGCGCCTTCCTCCAAGAGACCCAGTACTTC
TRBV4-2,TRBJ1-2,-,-,CASSHLRDNGYTF,TGTGCCAGCAGCCATTTACGGGACAACGGCTACACCTTC
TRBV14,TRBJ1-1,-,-,CASSQDYGLNTEAFF,TGTGCCAGCAGCCAAGATTACGGACTGAACACTGAAGCTTTCTTT
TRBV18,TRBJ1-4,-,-,CASSPPAPGASEKLFF,TGTGCCAGCTCACCACCCGCCCCGGGGGCAAGCGAAAAACTGTTTTTT
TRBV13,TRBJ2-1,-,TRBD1,CASSLEGGRHNEQFF,TGTGCCAGCAGCTTAGAAGGGGGCCGCCACAATGAGCAGTTCTTC
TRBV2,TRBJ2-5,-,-,CASSRGKQETQYF,TGTGCCAGCAGCCGGGGGAAACAAGAGACCCAGTACTTC
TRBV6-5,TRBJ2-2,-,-,CATRSSLNTGELFF,TGTGCCACCCGATCTAGCCTGAACACCGGGGAGCTGTTTTTT
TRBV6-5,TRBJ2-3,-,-,CASSSYSTDTQYF,TGTGCCAGCAGTTCCTATAGCACAGATACGCAGTATTTT
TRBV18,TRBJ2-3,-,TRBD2,CASSPERGGADTQYF,TGTGCCAGCTCACCGGAACGCGGGGGGGCAGATACGCAGTATTTT
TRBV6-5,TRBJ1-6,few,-,CASSYDRNSPLHF,TGTGCCAGCAGTTACGACAGAAATTCACCCCTCCACTTT
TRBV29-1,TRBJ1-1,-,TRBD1,CSATRGAYNTEAFF,TGCAGCGCCACCAGGGGGGCTTACAACACTGAAGCTTTCTTT
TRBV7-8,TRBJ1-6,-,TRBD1,CASSLGQGGNSPLHF,TGTGCCAGCAGCTTAGGCCAGGGGGGAAATTCACCCCTCCACTTT
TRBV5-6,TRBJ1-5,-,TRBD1,CASSLTGGFQPQHF,TGTGCCAGCAGCTTGACAGGGGGTTTTCAGCCCCAGCATTTT
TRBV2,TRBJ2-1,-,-,CASSELRGLAGEQFF,TGTGCCAGCAGTGAATTGCGGGGGCTGGCGGGTGAGCAGTTCTTC
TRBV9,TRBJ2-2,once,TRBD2,CASSVGPAGALNTGELFF,TGTGCCAGCAGCGTAGGGCCAGCGGGGGCCTTGAACACCGGGGAGCTGTTTTTT
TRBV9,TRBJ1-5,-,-,CASSVERNNQPQHF,TGTGCCAGCAGCGTAGAGAGGAACAATCAGCCCCAGCATTTT
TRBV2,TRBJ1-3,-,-,CASSEGSGLPGNTIYF,TGTGCCAGCAGTGAGGGGTCAGGTCTGCCTGGAAACACCATATATTTT
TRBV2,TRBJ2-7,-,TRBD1,CASGPEQGNYEQYF,TGTGCCAGCGGACCCGAACAGGGGAACTACGAGCAGTACTTC
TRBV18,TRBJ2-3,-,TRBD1,CASSPRTGADTQYF,TGTGCCAGCTCCCCCCGGACAGGGGCAGATACGCAGTATTTT
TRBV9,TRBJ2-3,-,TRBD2,CASSVVASGGAGTDTQYF,TGTGCCAGCAGCGTAGTGGCTAGCGGGGGGGCCGGCACAGATACGCAGTATTTT
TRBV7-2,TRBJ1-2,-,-,CASSLGAADFYGYTF,TGTGCCAGCAGCTTAGGGGCCGCAGACTTCTATGGCTACACCTTC
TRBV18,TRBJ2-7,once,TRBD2,CASSQGLAGAAYEQYF,TGTGCCAGCTCTCAGGGACTAGCGGGGGCGGCGTACGAGCAGTACTTC
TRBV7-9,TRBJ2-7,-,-,CASSLQEISYEQYF,TGTGCCAGCAGCCTACAGGAAATATCCTACGAGCAGTACTTC
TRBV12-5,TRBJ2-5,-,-,CASGFGERETQYF,TGTGCTAGTGGTTTCGGAGAAAGGGAGACCCAGTACTTC
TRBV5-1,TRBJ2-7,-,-,CASTLLASGPYEQYF,TGCGCCAGCACCCTGCTAGCGTCGGGCCCCTACGAGCAGTACTTC
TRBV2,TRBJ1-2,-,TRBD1,CATRRISGTGGDGYTF,TGTGCCACCCGTCGTATTTCCGGGACAGGGGGCGATGGCTACACCTTC
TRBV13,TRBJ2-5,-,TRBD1,CASSLGGGQGPETQYF,TGTGCCAGCAGCTTAGGCGGGGGACAGGGCCCAGAGACCCAGTACTTC
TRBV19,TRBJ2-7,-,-,CASSILGTPVYEQYF,TGTGCCAGTAGTATCTTGGGAACACCGGTCTACGAGCAGTACTTC
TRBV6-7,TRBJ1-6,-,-,CASSDLGINNSPLHF,TGTGCCAGCAGTGACCTCGGGATAAATAATTCACCCCTCCACTTT
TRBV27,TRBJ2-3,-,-,CASSFLSDTQYF,TGTGCCAGCAGTTTTTTATCAGATACGCAGTATTTT
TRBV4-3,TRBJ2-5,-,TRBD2,CASSQDFPAGWGETQYF,TGCGCCAGCAGCCAAGATTTCCCAGCGGGGTGGGGAGAGACCCAGTACTTC
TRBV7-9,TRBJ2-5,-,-,CASSLEGGKETQYF,TGTGCCAGCAGCTTAGAGGGCGGGAAAGAGACCCAGTACTTC
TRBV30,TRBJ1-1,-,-,CAWRLVVGAFF,TGTGCCTGGAGGCTGGTGGTGGGGGCTTTCTTT
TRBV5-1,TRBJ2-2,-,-,CASSPGGSGHANGELFF,TGCGCCAGCAGCCCAGGGGGGTCGGGACACGCAAACGGGGAGCTGTTTTTT
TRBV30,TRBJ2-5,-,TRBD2,CAWRGGFSGQETQYF,TGTGCCTGGAGGGGAGGTTTTAGCGGGCAAGAGACCCAGTACTTC
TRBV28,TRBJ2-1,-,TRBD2,CASSQVAGGHFF,TGTGCCAGCAGTCAGGTAGCGGGGGGCCATTTCTTC
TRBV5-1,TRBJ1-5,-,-,CASSSRQDSNQPQHF,TGCGCCAGCAGCTCCCGACAGGATAGCAATCAGCCCCAGCATTTT
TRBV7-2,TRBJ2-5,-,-,CASSRDGQETQYF,TGTGCCAGCAGCCGGGACGGCCAAGAGACCCAGTACTTC
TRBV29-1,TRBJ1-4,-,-,CSVAGVTNEKLFF,TGCAGCGTTGCAGGGGTCACTAATGAAAAACTGTTTTTT
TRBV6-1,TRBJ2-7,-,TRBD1,CASNDGTGWNEQYF,TGTGCCAGCAACGATGGGACAGGGTGGAACGAGCAGTACTTC
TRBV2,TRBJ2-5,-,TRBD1,CAGGQGETQYF,TGTGCAGGCGGACAGGGGGAGACCCAGTACTTC
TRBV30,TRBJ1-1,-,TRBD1,CAWTAGGMTEAFF,TGTGCCTGGACGGCAGGGGGAATGACTGAAGCTTTCTTT
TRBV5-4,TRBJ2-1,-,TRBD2,CASSPGTSYNEQFF,TGTGCCAGCAGCCCTGGGACTAGCTACAATGAGCAGTTCTTC
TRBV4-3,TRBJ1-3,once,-,CASSQQGVLGGRNTIYF,TGCGCCAGCAGCCAGCAGGGTGTTTTGGGGGGCCGAAACACCATATATTTT
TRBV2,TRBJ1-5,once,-,CASSEEGRGRNQPQHF,TGTGCCAGCAGTGAAGAGGGCAGGGGAAGAAATCAGCCCCAGCATTTT
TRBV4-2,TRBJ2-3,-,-,CASSQDWSFRDTQYF,TGTGCCAGCAGCCAAGATTGGAGTTTCAGAGATACGCAGTATTTT
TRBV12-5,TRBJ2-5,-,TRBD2,CASGPSGGPQETQYF,TGTGCTAGTGGCCCCAGCGGGGGCCCTCAGGAGACCCAGTACTTC
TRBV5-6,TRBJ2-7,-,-,CASSNTGTLFYEQYF,TGTGCCAGCAGCAACACCGGGACACTCTTCTACGAGCAGTACTTC
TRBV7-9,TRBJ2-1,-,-,CASSLGQHNEQFF,TGTGCCAGCAGCTTAGGCCAACACAATGAGCAGTTCTTC
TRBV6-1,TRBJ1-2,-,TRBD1,CASSRQGVGYTF,TGTGCCAGCAGTCGACAGGGAGTGGGCTACACCTTC
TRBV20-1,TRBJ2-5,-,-,CSALLQETQYF,TGCAGTGCTTTGCTCCAAGAGACCCAGTACTTC
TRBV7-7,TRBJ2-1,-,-,CASSLATGTSLFF,TGTGCCAGCAGCTTAGCCACCGGGACCTCACTGTTCTTC
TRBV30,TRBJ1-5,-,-,CAWSRQNNQPQHF,TGTGCCTGGTCCCGACAGAACAATCAGCCCCAGCATTTT
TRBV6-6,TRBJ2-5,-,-,CASSPRARMGETQYF,TGTGCCAGCAGTCCCCGAGCAAGAATGGGAGAGACCCAGTACTTC